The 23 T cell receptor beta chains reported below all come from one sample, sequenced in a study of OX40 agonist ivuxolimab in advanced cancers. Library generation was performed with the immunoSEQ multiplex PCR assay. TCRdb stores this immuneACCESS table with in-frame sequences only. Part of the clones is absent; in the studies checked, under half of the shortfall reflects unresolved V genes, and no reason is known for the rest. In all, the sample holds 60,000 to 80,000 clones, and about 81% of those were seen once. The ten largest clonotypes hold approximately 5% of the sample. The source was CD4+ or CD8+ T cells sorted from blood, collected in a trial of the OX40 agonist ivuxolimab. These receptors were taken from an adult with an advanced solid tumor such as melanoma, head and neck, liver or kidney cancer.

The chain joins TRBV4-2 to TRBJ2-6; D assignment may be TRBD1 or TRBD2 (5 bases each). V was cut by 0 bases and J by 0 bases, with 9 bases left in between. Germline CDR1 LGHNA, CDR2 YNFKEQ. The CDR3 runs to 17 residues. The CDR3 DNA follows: TGTGCCAGCAGCCAAGATGAGGGGAGCTCTGGGGCCAACGTCCTGACTTTC. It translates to CASSQDEGSSGANVLTF.

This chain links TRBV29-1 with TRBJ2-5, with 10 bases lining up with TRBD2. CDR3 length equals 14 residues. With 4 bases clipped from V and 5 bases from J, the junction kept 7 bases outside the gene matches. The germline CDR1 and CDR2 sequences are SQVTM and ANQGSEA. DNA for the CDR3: TGCAGCGTTGGAACCAGCGGGGGGGTGGAGACCCAGTACTTC. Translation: CSVGTSGGVETQYF.

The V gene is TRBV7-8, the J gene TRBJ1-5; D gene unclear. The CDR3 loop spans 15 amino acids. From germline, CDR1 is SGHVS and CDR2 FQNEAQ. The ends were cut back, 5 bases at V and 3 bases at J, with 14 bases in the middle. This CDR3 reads CASSPQVGFNQPQHF. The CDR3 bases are TGTGCCAGCAGCCCGCAAGTAGGGTTCAATCAGCCCCAGCATTTT.

CDR3 nucleotides: TGTGCCAGCAGTGAAGAGGGGGGGAGGGCCGTCGATGAGCAGTTCTTC. This sequence encodes CASSEEGGRAVDEQFF. The J gene is TRBJ2-1, the V gene TRBV6-1, with D perhaps TRBD2 (7 bases). The CDR3 runs 16 residues. Germline V gene lookup returns CDR1 MNHNS and CDR2 SASEGT. Trimming shortened V by 1 base and J by 8 bases, and 18 bases separated the two germline ends.

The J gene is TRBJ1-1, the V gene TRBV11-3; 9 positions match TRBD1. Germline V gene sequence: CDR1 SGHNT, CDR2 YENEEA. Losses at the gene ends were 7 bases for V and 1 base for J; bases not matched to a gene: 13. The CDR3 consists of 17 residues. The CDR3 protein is CASNYALWGQGNTEAFF. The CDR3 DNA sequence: TGTGCCAGCAATTACGCACTGTGGGGACAGGGGAACACTGAAGCTTTCTTT.

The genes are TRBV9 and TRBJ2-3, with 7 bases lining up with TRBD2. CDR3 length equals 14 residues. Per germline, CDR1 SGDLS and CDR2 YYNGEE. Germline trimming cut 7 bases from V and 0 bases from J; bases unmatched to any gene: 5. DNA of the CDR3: TGTGCCAGCGCTGGGCGGGGGAGCACAGATACGCAGTATTTT. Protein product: CASAGRGSTDTQYF. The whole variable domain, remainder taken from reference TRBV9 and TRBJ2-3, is DSGVTQTPKHLITATGQRVTLRCSPRSGDLSVYWYQQSLDQGLQFLIQYYNGEERAKGNILERFSAQQFPDLHSELNLSSLELGDSALYFCASAGRGSTDTQYFGPGTRLTVL.

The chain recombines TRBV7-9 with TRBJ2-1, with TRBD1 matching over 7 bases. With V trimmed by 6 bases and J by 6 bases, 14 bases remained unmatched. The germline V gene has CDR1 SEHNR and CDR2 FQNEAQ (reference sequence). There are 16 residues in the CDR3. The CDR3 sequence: CASRPIRDRGFNEQFF. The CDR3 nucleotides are TGTGCCAGCAGGCCCATCCGGGACAGAGGATTCAATGAGCAGTTCTTC.

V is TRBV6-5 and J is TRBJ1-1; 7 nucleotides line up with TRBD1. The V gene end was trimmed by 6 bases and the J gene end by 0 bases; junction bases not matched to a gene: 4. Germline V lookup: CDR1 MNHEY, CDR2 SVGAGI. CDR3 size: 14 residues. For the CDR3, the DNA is TGTGCCAGCAGCAAACAGGGGATGAACACTGAAGCTTTCTTT. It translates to CASSKQGMNTEAFF.

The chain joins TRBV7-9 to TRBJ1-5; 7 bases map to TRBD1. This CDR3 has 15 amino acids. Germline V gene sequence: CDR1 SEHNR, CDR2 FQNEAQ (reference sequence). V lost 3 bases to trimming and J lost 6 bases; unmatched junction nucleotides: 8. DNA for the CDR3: TGTGCCAGCAGCTTCAGCGACAGGGCGCTTCAGCCCCAGCATTTT. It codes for CASSFSDRALQPQHF.

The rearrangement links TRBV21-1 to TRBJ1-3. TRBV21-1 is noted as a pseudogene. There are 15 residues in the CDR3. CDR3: CASILKWIGGNTIYF. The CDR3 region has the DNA TGTGCCAGCATCTTAAAGTGGATTGGGGGAAACACCATATATTTT.

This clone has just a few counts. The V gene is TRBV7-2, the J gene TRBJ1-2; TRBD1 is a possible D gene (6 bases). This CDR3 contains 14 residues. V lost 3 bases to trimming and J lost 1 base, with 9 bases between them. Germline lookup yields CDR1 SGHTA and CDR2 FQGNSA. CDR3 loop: CASSFGQYNYGYTF. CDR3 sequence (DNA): TGTGCCAGCAGCTTCGGACAGTATAACTATGGCTACACCTTC.

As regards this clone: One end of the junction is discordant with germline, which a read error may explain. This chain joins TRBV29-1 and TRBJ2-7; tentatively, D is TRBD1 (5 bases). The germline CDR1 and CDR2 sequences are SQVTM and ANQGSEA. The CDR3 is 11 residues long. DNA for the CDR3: TGCAGCGTTGAAGATATAGCAGGGTTAAACTTC. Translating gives CSVEDIAGLNF.

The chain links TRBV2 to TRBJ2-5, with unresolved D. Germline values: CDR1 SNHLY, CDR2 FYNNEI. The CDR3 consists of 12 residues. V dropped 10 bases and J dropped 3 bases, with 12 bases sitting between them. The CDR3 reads CAKRVGKETQYF. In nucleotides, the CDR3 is TGTGCCAAAAGGGTAGGGAAAGAGACCCAGTACTTC.

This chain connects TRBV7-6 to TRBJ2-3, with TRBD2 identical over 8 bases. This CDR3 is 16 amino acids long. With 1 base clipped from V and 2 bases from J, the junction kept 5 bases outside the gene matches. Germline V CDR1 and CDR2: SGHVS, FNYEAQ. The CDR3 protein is CASSLVARGATDTQYF. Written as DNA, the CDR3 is TGTGCCAGCAGCTTAGTAGCGCGGGGGGCCACAGATACGCAGTATTTT.

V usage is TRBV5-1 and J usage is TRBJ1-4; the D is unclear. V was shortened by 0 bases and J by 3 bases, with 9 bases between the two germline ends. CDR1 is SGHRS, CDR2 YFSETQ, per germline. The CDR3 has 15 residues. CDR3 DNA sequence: TGCGCCAGCAGCTTGGCTGGGCAGGCTAATGAAAAACTGTTTTTT. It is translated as CASSLAGQANEKLFF.

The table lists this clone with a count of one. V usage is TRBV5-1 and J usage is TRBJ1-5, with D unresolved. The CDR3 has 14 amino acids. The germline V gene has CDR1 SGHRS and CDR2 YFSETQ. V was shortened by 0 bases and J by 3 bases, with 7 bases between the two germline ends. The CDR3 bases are TGCGCCAGCAGCTTGGAGGGATCCAATCAGCCCCAGCATTTT. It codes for CASSLEGSNQPQHF. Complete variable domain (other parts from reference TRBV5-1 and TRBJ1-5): KAGVTQTPRYLIKTRGQQVTLSCSPISGHRSVSWYQQTPGQGLQFLFEYFSETQRNKGNFPGRFSGRQFSNSRSEMNVSTLELGDSALYLCASSLEGSNQPQHFGDGTRLSIL.

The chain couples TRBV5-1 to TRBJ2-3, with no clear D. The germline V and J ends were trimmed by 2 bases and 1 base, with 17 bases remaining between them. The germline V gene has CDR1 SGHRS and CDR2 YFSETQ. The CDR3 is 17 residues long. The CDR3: CASSLGTRDLRTDTQYF. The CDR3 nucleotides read TGCGCCAGCAGCTTAGGAACCCGCGACTTACGCACAGATACGCAGTATTTT.

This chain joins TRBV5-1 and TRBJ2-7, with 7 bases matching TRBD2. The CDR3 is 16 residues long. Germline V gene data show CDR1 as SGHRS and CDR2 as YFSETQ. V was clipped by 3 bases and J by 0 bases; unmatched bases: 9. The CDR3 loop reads CASSSLLGGSSYEQYF. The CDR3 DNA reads TGCGCCAGCAGCTCCCTTTTGGGCGGGAGCTCCTACGAGCAGTACTTC.

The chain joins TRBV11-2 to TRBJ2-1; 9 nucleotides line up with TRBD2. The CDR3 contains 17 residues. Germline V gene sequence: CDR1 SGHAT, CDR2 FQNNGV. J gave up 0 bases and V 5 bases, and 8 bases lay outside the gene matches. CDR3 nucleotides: TGTGCCAGCAGCCTGTCGGGCGGGAGGGCCTCCTACAATGAGCAGTTCTTC. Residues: CASSLSGGRASYNEQFF.

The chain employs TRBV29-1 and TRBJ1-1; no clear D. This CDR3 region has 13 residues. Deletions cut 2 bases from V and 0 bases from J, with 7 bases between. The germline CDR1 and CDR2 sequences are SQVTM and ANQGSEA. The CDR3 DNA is TGCAGCGTTGAAAACACCTTGAACACTGAAGCTTTCTTT. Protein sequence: CSVENTLNTEAFF. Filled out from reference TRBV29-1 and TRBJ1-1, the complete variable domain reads SAVISQKPSRDICQRGTSLTIQCQVDSQVTMMFWYRQQPGQSLTLIATANQGSEATYESGFVIDKFPISRPNLTFSTLTVSNMSPEDSSIYLCSVENTLNTEAFFGQGTRLTVV.

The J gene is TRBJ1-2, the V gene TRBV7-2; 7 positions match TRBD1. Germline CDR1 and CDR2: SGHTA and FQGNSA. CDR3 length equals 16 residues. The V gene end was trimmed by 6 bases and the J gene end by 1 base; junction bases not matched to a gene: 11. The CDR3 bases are TGTGCCAGCAGTTTTCCGGGACAGAAGGATAACTATGGCTACACCTTC. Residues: CASSFPGQKDNYGYTF.

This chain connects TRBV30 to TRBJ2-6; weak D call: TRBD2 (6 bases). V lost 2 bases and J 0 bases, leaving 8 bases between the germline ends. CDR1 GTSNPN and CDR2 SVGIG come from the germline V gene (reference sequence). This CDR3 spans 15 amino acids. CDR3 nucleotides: TGTGCCTGGAGTCAGGGACTCTCTGGGGCCAACGTCCTGACTTTC. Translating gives CAWSQGLSGANVLTF.

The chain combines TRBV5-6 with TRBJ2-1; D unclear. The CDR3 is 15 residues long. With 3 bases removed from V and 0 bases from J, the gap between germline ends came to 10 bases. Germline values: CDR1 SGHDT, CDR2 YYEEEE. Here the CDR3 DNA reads TGTGCCAGCAGCTCCGAGAGTTACTCCTACAATGAGCAGTTCTTC. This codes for CASSSESYSYNEQFF.